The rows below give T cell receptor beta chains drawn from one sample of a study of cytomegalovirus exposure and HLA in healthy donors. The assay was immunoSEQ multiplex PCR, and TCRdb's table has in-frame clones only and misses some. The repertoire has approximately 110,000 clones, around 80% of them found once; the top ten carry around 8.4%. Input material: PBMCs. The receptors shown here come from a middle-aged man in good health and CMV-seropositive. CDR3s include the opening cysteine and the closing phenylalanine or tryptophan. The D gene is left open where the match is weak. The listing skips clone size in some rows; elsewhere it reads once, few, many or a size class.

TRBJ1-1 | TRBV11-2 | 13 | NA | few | TGTGCCAGCAGCTTGAGGGGGGGCACTGAAGCTTTCTTT | CASSLRGGTEAFF
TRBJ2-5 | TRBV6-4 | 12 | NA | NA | TGTGCCAGCAGTGACACACAAGAGACCCAGTACTTC | CASSDTQETQYF
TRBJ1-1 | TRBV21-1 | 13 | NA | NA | TGTGCCCGCTCGACAGGGGGTCGCACTGAAGCTTTCTTT | CARSTGGRTEAFF
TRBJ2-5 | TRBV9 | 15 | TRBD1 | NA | TGTGCCAGCAGCGTAGGCCCAGGGGGCTTGGAGACCCAGTACTTC | CASSVGPGGLETQYF
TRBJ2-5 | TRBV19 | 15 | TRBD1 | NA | TGTGCCAGTAGTATAGGAGGGGGCAGCCAAGGGACCCAGTACTTC | CASSIGGGSQGTQYF
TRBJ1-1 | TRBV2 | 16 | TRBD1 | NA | TGTGCCAGCAGTGAACCGGGACAGGGGAAGAACACTGAAGCTTTCTTT | CASSEPGQGKNTEAFF
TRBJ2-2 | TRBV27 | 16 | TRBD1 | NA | TGTGCCAGCAGGCTCAGGGGGCGCGTACACACCGGGGAGCTGTTTTTT | CASRLRGRVHTGELFF
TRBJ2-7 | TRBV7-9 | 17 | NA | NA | TGTGCCAGCAGCTTAGTTTCCAACAGGGTCCTTTATTGGGAGCAGTACTTC | CASSLVSNRVLYWEQYF
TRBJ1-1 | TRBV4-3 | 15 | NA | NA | TGCGCCAGCAGCCAAGATAATCTACCTAGGTTCCAAGCTTTCTTT | CASSQDNLPRFQAFF
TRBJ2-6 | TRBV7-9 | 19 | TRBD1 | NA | TGTGCCAGCAGCTTGGGAGGAGGACAGGGTCGGTCAGGGGCCAACGGCCTGACTTTC | CASSLGGGQGRSGANGLTF
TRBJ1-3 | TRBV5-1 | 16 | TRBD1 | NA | TGCGCCAGCAGCCTTAGACAGGGTGCCTCTGGAAACACCATATATTTT | CASSLRQGASGNTIYF
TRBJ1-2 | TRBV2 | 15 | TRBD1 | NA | TGTGCCAGCAGTGAACAAGGACAGGCTGACTATGGCTACACCTTC | CASSEQGQADYGYTF
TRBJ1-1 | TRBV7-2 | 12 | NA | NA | TGTGCCAGCAGCTTAATCGGCACTGAAGCTTTCTTT | CASSLIGTEAFF
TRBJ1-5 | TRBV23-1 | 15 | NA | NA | TGCGCCAGCACTTCAGGGATTTTCGGGAATCAGCCCCAGCATTTT | CASTSGIFGNQPQHF
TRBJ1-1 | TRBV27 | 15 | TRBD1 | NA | TGTGCCAGCAGTCGGACAGGGGCCCTGTTTTCTGAAGCTTTCTTT | CASSRTGALFSEAFF
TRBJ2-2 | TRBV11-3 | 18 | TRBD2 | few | TGTGCCAGCAGCTTAGGGCTAGCGGGGGCCTTTTACACCGGGGAGCTGTTTTTT | CASSLGLAGAFYTGELFF
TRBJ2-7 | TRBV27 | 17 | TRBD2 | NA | TGTGCCAGCAGTCCCCAGCAGGGACTAGCGGGGGGCCTGGAGCAGTACTTC | CASSPQQGLAGGLEQYF
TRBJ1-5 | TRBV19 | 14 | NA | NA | TGTGCCAGTAAATACGGTTTGGGCAATCAGCCCCAGCATTTT | CASKYGLGNQPQHF
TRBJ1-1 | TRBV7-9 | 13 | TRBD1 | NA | TGTGCCAGCAGCCGGGGACAGGGGATCGGAGCTTTCTTT | CASSRGQGIGAFF
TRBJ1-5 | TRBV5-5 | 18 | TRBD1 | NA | TGTGCCAGCAGCTTAGAGCAGTACAGGGGGCTCAGGGATCAGCCCCAGCATTTT | CASSLEQYRGLRDQPQHF
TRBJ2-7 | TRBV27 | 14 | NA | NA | TGTGCCAGCAGTTCCCGGGACTCCGCCTACGAGCAGTACTTC | CASSSRDSAYEQYF
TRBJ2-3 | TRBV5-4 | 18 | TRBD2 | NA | TGTGCCAGCAGCTTGGGTGGACTAGCGGGTTATAGCACAGATACGCAGTATTTT | CASSLGGLAGYSTDTQYF
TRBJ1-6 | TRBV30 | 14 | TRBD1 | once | TGTGCCTGGAGTGCCACAGGGGATAATTCACCCCTCCACTTT | CAWSATGDNSPLHF
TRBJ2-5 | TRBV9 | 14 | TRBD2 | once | TGTGCCAGCAGCGTTGGACTAGCAAAAGAGACCCAGTACTTC | CASSVGLAKETQYF
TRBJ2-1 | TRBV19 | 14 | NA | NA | TGTGCCAGTAGCTCAGGGCTCTCCTACAATGAGCAGTTCTTC | CASSSGLSYNEQFF
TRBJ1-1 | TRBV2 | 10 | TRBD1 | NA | TGTGCCAGCAGGGACAGGAGAGCTTTCTTT | CASRDRRAFF
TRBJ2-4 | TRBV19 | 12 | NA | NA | TGTGCCAGTAGTACAGCCAAAAACAGTCAGTACTTC | CASSTAKNSQYF
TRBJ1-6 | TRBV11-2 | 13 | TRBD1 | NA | TGTGCCAGCAGCTGGGACAGCTATTCACCCCTCCACTTT | CASSWDSYSPLHF
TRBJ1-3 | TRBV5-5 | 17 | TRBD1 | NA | TGTGCCAGCAGCTTGGCTGCAGGGGGAAGCTCTGGAAACACCATATATTTT | CASSLAAGGSSGNTIYF
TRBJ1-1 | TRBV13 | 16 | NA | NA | TGTGCCAGCAGCTCGATAATGGCCGGGGGAAACACTGAAGCTTTCTTT | CASSSIMAGGNTEAFF
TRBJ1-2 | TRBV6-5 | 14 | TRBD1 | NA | TGTGCCAGCAGTCAGACAGGGGACGCCTATGGCTACACCTTC | CASSQTGDAYGYTF
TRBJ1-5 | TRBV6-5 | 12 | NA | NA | TGTGCCAGCAGTGCACGGGGTTGGCCCCAGCATTTT | CASSARGWPQHF
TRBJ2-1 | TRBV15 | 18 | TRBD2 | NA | TGTGCCACCAGCAGAGATAGGAGCGGGAGGACAAGAAACAATGAGCAGTTCTTC | CATSRDRSGRTRNNEQFF
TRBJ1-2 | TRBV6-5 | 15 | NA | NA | TGTGCCAGCAGACCAGCAGTATTGGGGGCCTATGGCTACACCTTC | CASRPAVLGAYGYTF
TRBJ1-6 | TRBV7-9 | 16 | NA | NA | TGTGCCAGCAGCTTATTAGTGGGCAGGGGATATTCACCCCTCCACTTT | CASSLLVGRGYSPLHF
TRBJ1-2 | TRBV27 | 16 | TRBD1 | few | TGTGCCAGCAGTTTAACTGGACAGGGAGGTAACTATGGCTACACCTTC | CASSLTGQGGNYGYTF
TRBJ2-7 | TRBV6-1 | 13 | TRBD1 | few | TGTGCCAGCAGTGAGGGACAGCCCTACGAGCAGTACTTC | CASSEGQPYEQYF